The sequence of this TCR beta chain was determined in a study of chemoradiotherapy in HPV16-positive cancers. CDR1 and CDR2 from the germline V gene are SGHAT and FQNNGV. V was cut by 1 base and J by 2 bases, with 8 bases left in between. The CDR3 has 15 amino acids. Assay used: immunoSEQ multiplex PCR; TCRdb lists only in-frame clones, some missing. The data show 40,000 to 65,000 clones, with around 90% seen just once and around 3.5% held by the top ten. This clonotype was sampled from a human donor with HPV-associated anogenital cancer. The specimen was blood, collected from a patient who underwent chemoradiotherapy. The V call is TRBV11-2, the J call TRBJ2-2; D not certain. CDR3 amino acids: CASSLVLVNTGELFF. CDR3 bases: TGTGCCAGCAGCTTAGTTCTAGTTAACACCGGGGAGCTGTTTTTT. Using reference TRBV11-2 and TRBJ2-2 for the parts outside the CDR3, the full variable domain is EAGVAQSPRYKIIEKRQSVAFWCNPISGHATLYWYQQILGQGPKLLIQFQNNGVVDDSQLPKDRFSAERLKGVDSTLKIQPAKLEDSAVYLCASSLVLVNTGELFFGEGSRLTVL.